The 11 T cell receptor beta chains listed next were all sequenced from one sample in a study of control samples from healthy donors and cancer patients. Using immunoSEQ multiplex PCR, the repertoire was profiled, and TCRdb retains in-frame clones only, with some absent. The sample lists about 43,000 clones; around 94% were seen once. The source material was blood. The receptors were sampled from a man aged 55 to 70 in good health.

The chain recombines TRBV3-1 (or the pseudogene TRBV3-2) with TRBJ1-1; tentative D call: TRBD1 (6 bases). Trimming removed 0 bases from V and 5 bases from J, with 13 bases in between. CDR3 length: 15 residues. CDR1 is LGHDT, CDR2 YNNKEL, per germline (reference sequence). CDR3 nucleotide sequence: TGTGCCAGCAGCCAAGAGGCGGGGGGCGGGACTGAAGCTTTCTTT. This translates into CASSQEAGGGTEAFF.

V and J are TRBV7-3 and TRBJ2-3; D ambiguous. Germline CDR1 SGHTA, CDR2 FQGTGA. Trimming removed 1 base from V and 3 bases from J, with 8 bases in between. The CDR3 loop spans 14 amino acids. The CDR3 DNA reads TGTGCCAGCAGCTTAATGACTGGGACAGATACGCAGTATTTT. Protein sequence: CASSLMTGTDTQYF.

J is TRBJ2-3 and V is TRBV7-6; TRBD2 matches at 12 bases. Germline CDR1 reads SGHVS; CDR2 reads FNYEAQ. The CDR3 spans 16 residues. V shed 2 bases and J 4 bases; nucleotides not matched to a gene: 4. The DNA of the CDR3 is TGTGCCAGCAGCTTACCGACTAGCGGGAGTTCAGATACGCAGTATTTT. As protein: CASSLPTSGSSDTQYF.

Written as DNA, the CDR3 is TGCAGCGCGATACCTTTGCGGACTAGCACAGATACGCAGTATTTT. Its translation: CSAIPLRTSTDTQYF. The genes are TRBV29-1 and TRBJ2-3, with D possibly matching TRBD2 (5 bases). This CDR3 comprises 15 residues. Trimming left V 7 bases short and J 0 bases short, with 17 bases between. Germline lookup yields CDR1 SQVTM and CDR2 ANQGSEA.

This sequence joins TRBV4-1 and TRBJ1-1, with a weak D call TRBD1 (5 bases). The ends were cut back, 0 bases at V and 1 base at J, with 15 bases in the middle. The V gene's germline CDR1 is MGHRA and CDR2 YSYEKL. The CDR3 spans 17 residues. The CDR3 region has the DNA TGCGCCAGCAGCCAAGATTTTTCCGGGGCCCAGAACACTGAAGCTTTCTTT. Amino acid sequence: CASSQDFSGAQNTEAFF.

The J gene is TRBJ1-2, the V gene TRBV7-2; no definite D call. Germline CDR1 and CDR2: SGHTA and FQGNSA. Between the trimmed V and J ends, which lost 2 bases and 6 bases, there was a span of 13 bases. The CDR3 spans 14 residues. The CDR3 DNA follows: TGTGCCAGCAGCTTACTTGGGTGGACGCATGGCTACACCTTC. This sequence encodes CASSLLGWTHGYTF.

This clone occurred a few times. Written as DNA, the CDR3 is TGTGCCAGCAGCTCTAGCGGGTTTCTCGACGAGCAGTACTTC. Translated: CASSSSGFLDEQYF. The chain has TRBV9 and TRBJ2-7; 8 nucleotides match TRBD2. Germline CDR1 is SGDLS and CDR2 is YYNGEE. V lost 4 bases and J lost 5; bases outside the gene matches: 8. This CDR3 has 14 amino acids.

V usage is TRBV27 and J usage is TRBJ2-5; D gene uncertain. The V gene lost 2 bases and the J gene lost 0 bases, with 10 bases spanning the gap. The CDR3 runs 15 residues. CDR1 is MNHEY, CDR2 SMNVEV, per germline (reference sequence). The CDR3 reads CASSLSWLNQETQYF. CDR3 nucleotide sequence: TGTGCCAGCAGTTTAAGTTGGTTGAACCAAGAGACCCAGTACTTC.

The chain uses TRBV19 and TRBJ1-4; the D is unclear. There are 14 residues in the CDR3. Germline V gene sequence: CDR1 LNHDA, CDR2 SQIVND (reference sequence). Trimming took 7 bases from V and 0 from J, leaving 9 bases between them. CDR3 in DNA: TGTGCCAGTAATAAGCAACCAACTAATGAAAAACTGTTTTTT. This translates into CASNKQPTNEKLFF.

The rearrangement uses TRBV4-2 and TRBJ1-1, with 10 bases aligning to TRBD1. Per the germline V gene, CDR1 is LGHNA and CDR2 is YNFKEQ. The CDR3 is 18 amino acids. The ends lost 6 bases at V and 1 base at J; junction bases unmatched: 14. The CDR3 region has the DNA TGTGCCAGCAGGGAGGGAGTGGGACAGGGGTGGACGAACACTGAAGCTTTCTTT. Amino acids: CASREGVGQGWTNTEAFF.

The chain recombines TRBV6-4 with TRBJ2-1, with D perhaps matching TRBD1 or TRBD2 (9 bases each). The V and J ends lost 4 bases and 0 bases respectively, with 22 bases between them. The CDR3 covers 19 residues. Germline loops: CDR1 MRHNA, CDR2 SNTAGT. The CDR3 loop is CASSATGGLGLASYNEQFF. For the CDR3, the DNA is TGTGCCAGCAGTGCCACAGGGGGCCTGGGACTAGCCTCCTACAATGAGCAGTTCTTC.